This T cell receptor (beta chain) comes out of a study of memory CD4+ T cells and cytomegalovirus serostatus. This clone turned up a few times. Some clones are missing from TCRdb's copy, which holds only in-frame ones; the method was immunoSEQ multiplex PCR. This table has 45,000 to 65,000 clones, approximately 78% appearing once. Single viable CD3+CD4+CD8-CD45RO+ cells were sorted as the memory CD4+ T cells. Deletions cut 4 bases from V and 1 base from J, with 10 bases between. This CDR3 has 14 amino acids. Per germline, CDR1 SNHLY and CDR2 FYNNEI. V and J are TRBV2 and TRBJ1-1; D is unclear. The TCR comes from an adult in good health and CMV-seronegative. Sequenced input: memory CD4+ T cells from blood. CDR3 coding DNA: TGTGCCAGCAGTGTAGGGCAGACGAACACTGAAGCTTTCTTT. This translates into CASSVGQTNTEAFF.